What follows is one T cell receptor beta chain and its context. This specimen belongs to a study of CD8+CD57+ T cells in acquired aplastic anemia. The CDR3 runs 14 residues. V lost 5 bases, J lost 6 bases, and 16 bases lay in between. Germline CDR1 reads GTSNPN; CDR2 reads SVGIG (reference sequence). TCR beta VDJ and CDR3 profiles were obtained from a genomic DNA template. Each CDR3 protein is one row after TCRdb ran MiXCR on the reads. The table lists approximately 130,000 distinct CDR3 sequences, 35% to 50% of them singletons. The chain carries TRBV30 and TRBJ2-2; D gene ambiguous. The TCR originated in a human donor in good health, serving as a control. The sample was sorted CD4+, CD8+, or CD8+CD57+ T cells (not recorded which) from PBMCs. CDR3 sequence: CAWAQYNTPGELFF. CDR3 coding DNA: TGTGCCTGGGCCCAGTACAACACCCCCGGGGAGCTGTTTTTT.